This is a list of T cell receptor beta chains from one sample in a study of neoadjuvant anti-PD-1 for oral cavity cancer. Assay: immunoSEQ multiplex PCR; the TCRdb copy retains only in-frame clones and omits some. Of tens of thousands of clones in the sample, around a quarter were seen once. The sequenced sample was tumor tissue, obtained after nivolumab (anti-PD-1) treatment. Receptor source: a person aged 35 to 85 with oral cavity squamous cell carcinoma. The CDR3 runs from the conserved cysteine through the conserved F or W.

V gene	J gene	CDR3 protein
TRBV6-6	TRBJ2-7	CASSSTGFEQYF
TRBV6-1	TRBJ2-7	CAGGTAYEQYF
TRBV7-6	TRBJ2-5	CASSLAGETQYF
TRBV2	TRBJ1-2	CASSASGYGYTF
TRBV7-8	TRBJ1-5	CASTRQLNQPQHF
TRBV9	TRBJ1-1	CASAGAHTEAFF
TRBV7-2	TRBJ2-7	CASSHQGGTGSYEQYF
TRBV11-3	TRBJ1-1	CASSLDIRVGDTEAFF
TRBV11-2	TRBJ2-3	CASSLLSLRPSTDTQYF
TRBV5-4	TRBJ2-1	CASSPMRGGYNEQFF
TRBV30	TRBJ2-1	CAWRPDYRGNNEQFF
TRBV2	TRBJ1-1	CASSGQGLGAFF
TRBV28	TRBJ2-2	CASSFMGGSDGELFF
TRBV6-5	TRBJ2-5	CASSYSLSQGTTQYF
TRBV28	TRBJ1-5	CASSLGFAMPQHF
TRBV25-1	TRBJ1-3	CASSDNRDSNTIYF
TRBV5-1	TRBJ2-2	CASSSLSGFHTGELFF
TRBV18	TRBJ2-1	CASSPGGPGYNEQFF
TRBV4-2	TRBJ2-3	CASSQDRLAGYTDTQYF
TRBV9	TRBJ1-3	CASSVGTGGDTIYF
TRBV5-1	TRBJ1-1	CASSWRGGTEAFF
TRBV10-3	TRBJ1-2	CAISELGTTYGYTF